Below, 24 T cell receptor beta chains from the same sample are listed, as sequenced in a study of cytomegalovirus exposure and HLA in healthy donors. Produced via immunoSEQ multiplex PCR; TCRdb's table is partial and in-frame only. This table has some 60,000 clones, 90% to 97% appearing once. The sample consisted of PBMCs. These receptors were obtained from a man aged 18 to 30 in good health and CMV-seronegative.

The chain combines TRBV28 with TRBJ2-5, with D possibly being TRBD1 (5 bases). The CDR3 length is 14 residues. Per the germline V gene, CDR1 is MDHEN and CDR2 is SYDVKM. Trimming took off 6 bases at V and 1 base at J, with 12 bases between the two ends. This CDR3 reads CASSPHQGQETQYF. CDR3 sequence (DNA): TGTGCCAGCAGCCCGCATCAGGGCCAAGAGACCCAGTACTTC.

The chain uses TRBV5-6 and TRBJ2-1; 7 nucleotides align to TRBD1. The CDR3 length is 13 residues. Germline CDR1 and CDR2: SGHDT and YYEEEE. With 2 bases clipped from V and 9 bases from J, the junction kept 5 bases outside the gene matches. CDR3 DNA: TGTGCCAGCAGCTTTAACAGGGGATTTGAGCAGTTCTTC. Residues: CASSFNRGFEQFF.

The chain uses TRBV19 and TRBJ2-3, with 9 bases identical to TRBD1. The V gene's germline CDR1 is LNHDA and CDR2 SQIVND (reference sequence). J lost 6 bases, V lost 4 bases, and 8 bases had no gene match. The CDR3 covers 15 residues. The CDR3, as DNA: TGTGCCAGTAGTACCACCGGGACAGGGATGGATACGCAGTATTTT. Translated, it gives CASSTTGTGMDTQYF.

The rearrangement links TRBV7-9 to TRBJ2-1; the match to TRBD1 covers 8 bases. The CDR3 extends over 12 amino acids. V shed 6 bases, J shed 5 bases, and the junction held 0 bases outside the gene matches. The germline CDR1 and CDR2 sequences are SEHNR and FQNEAQ (reference sequence). CDR3 sequence: CASRTGDNEQFF. CDR3 sequence (DNA): TGTGCCAGCAGGACAGGGGACAATGAGCAGTTCTTC.

This clone was observed once. The rearrangement joins TRBV14 to TRBJ1-2; D gene unclear. The CDR3 runs to 12 residues. V was trimmed by 3 bases and J by 5 bases, leaving 7 bases between them. Germline V gene sequence: CDR1 SGHDN, CDR2 FVKESK. Here the CDR3 DNA reads TGTGCCAGCAGCCATCTCGGTTATGGCTACACCTTC. Translated: CASSHLGYGYTF.

The V gene is TRBV28, the J gene TRBJ2-1; D is ambiguous. CDR1 is MDHEN and CDR2 is SYDVKM in the germline V gene. The CDR3 length is 17 residues. V lost 5 bases to trimming and J lost 2 bases, with 19 bases between them. CDR3 sequence reads: CASSTLPLRRPYNEQFF. The CDR3 region has the DNA TGTGCCAGCAGTACCCTTCCGTTGCGGCGACCCTACAATGAGCAGTTCTTC.

The chain recombines TRBV19 with TRBJ2-3; a weak D match, TRBD1 (6 bases). The CDR3 totals 12 residues. Germline lookup yields CDR1 LNHDA and CDR2 SQIVND (reference sequence). The V gene lost 6 bases and the J gene lost 8 bases, with 12 bases spanning the gap. In DNA form, the CDR3 reads TGTGCCAGTAGCCACAGGGACCTTACGCAGTATTTT. Encoded protein: CASSHRDLTQYF.

This clone was seen a handful of times. This chain joins TRBV7-3 and TRBJ2-2; D gene uncertain. The ends were cut back, 5 bases at V and 2 bases at J, with 6 bases in the middle. This CDR3 region has 13 residues. The germline gives CDR1 SGHTA, CDR2 FQGTGA. The CDR3 protein is CASSTYNTGELFF. CDR3 DNA: TGTGCCAGCAGCACCTATAACACCGGGGAGCTGTTTTTT.

This sequence joins TRBV7-2 and TRBJ1-2, with 8 bases that match TRBD1. CDR1 SGHTA and CDR2 FQGNSA come from the germline V gene. J gave up 2 bases and V 5 bases, and 10 bases lay outside the gene matches. The CDR3 is 16 residues long. CDR3 protein: CASSITGGYSNYGYTF. The CDR3 nucleotides read TGTGCCAGCAGCATAACAGGGGGGTACTCCAACTATGGCTACACCTTC.

The rearrangement joins TRBV7-6 to TRBJ2-5; 8 bases align to TRBD1. CDR3 length: 14 amino acids. V trimming: 3 bases; J trimming: 4 bases; junction bases outside the gene matches: 4. The germline V gene has CDR1 SGHVS and CDR2 FNYEAQ. The CDR3 loop is CASSLTGVRETQYF. CDR3 coding DNA: TGTGCCAGCAGCTTGACAGGGGTTAGAGAGACCCAGTACTTC.

The gene calls are TRBV6-1 and TRBJ2-1; 7 bases align to TRBD1. Per germline, CDR1 MNHNS and CDR2 SASEGT. There are 13 residues in the CDR3. V trimming: 3 bases; J trimming: 7 bases; junction bases outside the gene matches: 3. CDR3 nucleotides: TGTGCCAGCAGTGACCGGGACAGAAATGAGCAGTTCTTC. Its protein product is CASSDRDRNEQFF.

The rearrangement links TRBV28 to TRBJ2-1; 9 bases map to TRBD2. This CDR3 is 15 amino acids long. V lost 7 bases and J lost 6; bases outside the gene matches: 10. Looked up from germline, CDR1 is MDHEN and CDR2 is SYDVKM. The CDR3 is CASTALAGKFNEQFF. DNA for the CDR3: TGTGCCAGCACCGCCCTAGCGGGAAAGTTCAATGAGCAGTTCTTC.

The chain is built from TRBV4-1 and TRBJ2-1; D gene unclear. The germline V gene encodes CDR1 MGHRA and CDR2 YSYEKL. Trimming shortened V by 3 bases and J by 6 bases, and 15 bases separated the two germline ends. CDR3 length equals 15 residues. CDR3 loop: CASSQVLARGNEQFF. The CDR3, as DNA: TGCGCCAGCAGCCAGGTACTCGCGCGTGGCAATGAGCAGTTCTTC.

The CDR3: CASSWEGGYEQYF. The CDR3 region has the DNA TGTGCCAGCAGTTGGGAGGGGGGCTACGAGCAGTACTTC. The chain couples TRBV27 to TRBJ2-7, with D tentatively TRBD2 (7 bases). Looked up from germline, CDR1 is MNHEY and CDR2 is SMNVEV (reference sequence). The length of the CDR3 is 13 residues. Trimming removed 4 bases from V and 3 bases from J, with 10 bases in between.

The CDR3: CASSKTGTDFYGYTF. As DNA, the CDR3 is TGTGCCAGCAGCAAAACCGGGACAGATTTTTATGGCTACACCTTC. The V and J genes are TRBV5-4 and TRBJ1-2; TRBD1 matches 7 bases. The CDR3 extends over 15 amino acids. Germline V CDR1 and CDR2: SGHNT, YYREEE (reference sequence). J was trimmed by 5 bases and V by 4 bases; bases with no gene match: 11.

This sequence joins TRBV5-1 and TRBJ2-3; possibly TRBD2 for D (6 bases). Germline V gene data show CDR1 as SGHRS and CDR2 as YFSETQ. The CDR3 covers 16 residues. V was shortened by 5 bases and J by 1 base, with 17 bases between the two germline ends. CDR3 nucleotide sequence: TGCGCCAGCAGACCGACTGCGGGGATGGGCACAGATACGCAGTATTTT. It encodes CASRPTAGMGTDTQYF.

The V gene is TRBV28, the J gene TRBJ1-2, with a weak D call TRBD1 (6 bases). V lost 3 bases and J lost 1, with 15 bases in between. Germline V lookup: CDR1 MDHEN, CDR2 SYDVKM. This CDR3 has 16 residues. CDR3: CASSFMDRLFNYGYTF. Written as DNA, the CDR3 is TGTGCCAGCAGTTTTATGGACAGACTGTTTAACTATGGCTACACCTTC.

The chain recombines TRBV18 with TRBJ2-7, with D possibly matching TRBD2 (6 bases). The CDR3 has 15 residues. Per the germline V gene, CDR1 is KGHSH and CDR2 is LQKENI. V was pared by 4 bases and J by 2 bases, with 15 bases between. CDR3 sequence: CASSLDIPGAYEQYF. CDR3 nucleotides: TGTGCCAGCTCACTGGACATCCCGGGGGCCTACGAGCAGTACTTC.

The genes are TRBV4-1 and TRBJ2-5, with 9 bases identical to TRBD2. Looked up from germline, CDR1 is MGHRA and CDR2 is YSYEKL. The CDR3 is 16 residues long. The V and J ends lost 0 bases and 1 base, in that order; junction bases with no gene match: 3. CDR3 region: CASSQETSGLQETQYF. The DNA for the CDR3 is TGCGCCAGCAGCCAAGAGACTAGCGGACTCCAAGAGACCCAGTACTTC.

The gene calls are TRBV5-5 and TRBJ2-2; D unresolved. CDR3 length: 12 residues. V was clipped by 4 bases and J by 3 bases, with 4 bases between them. CDR1 SGHKS and CDR2 YYEKEE come from the germline V gene (reference sequence). The chain's CDR3 is CASSPDTGELFF. CDR3 bases: TGTGCCAGCAGCCCGGACACCGGGGAGCTGTTTTTT.

The rearrangement links TRBV4-1 to TRBJ2-3; TRBD2 might be the D (6 bases). CDR1 and CDR2 (germline): MGHRA, YSYEKL. The CDR3 has 15 amino acids. Deletions cut 1 base from V and 6 bases from J, with 14 bases between. This CDR3 reads CASSQVAGRSDTQYF. The CDR3 bases are TGCGCCAGCAGCCAAGTTGCGGGAAGGAGCGATACGCAGTATTTT.

The chain recombines TRBV6-4 with TRBJ2-1; D perhaps matches TRBD2 (5 bases). CDR1 and CDR2 from the germline V gene are MRHNA and SNTAGT. The V end lost 4 bases, the J end lost 7 bases, and 11 bases lay between the germline ends. The CDR3 is 13 residues long. CDR3 nucleotide sequence: TGTGCCAGCAGTGCAGAGGGCCAGAATGAGCAGTTCTTC. This encodes CASSAEGQNEQFF.

This clone appeared a single time. V and J are TRBV29-1 and TRBJ1-4; D is possibly TRBD1 (5 bases). The CDR3 is made up of 13 amino acids. Germline V gene sequence: CDR1 SQVTM, CDR2 ANQGSEA. The V gene lost 0 bases and the J gene lost 7 bases, with 9 bases spanning the gap. The chain's CDR3 is CSVEEAGGEKLFF. CDR3 sequence (DNA): TGCAGCGTTGAAGAGGCGGGGGGTGAAAAACTGTTTTTT.

V is TRBV2 and J is TRBJ2-5; D is perhaps TRBD1 (6 bases). The V end was cut by 5 bases, the J end by 3 bases, with 7 bases between. CDR1 and CDR2 (germline): SNHLY, FYNNEI. The CDR3 contains 12 residues. Written as DNA, the CDR3 is TGTGCCAGCAGTTGGGACAAAGAGACCCAGTACTTC. Its protein is CASSWDKETQYF. Full variable domain (remainder filled in from reference TRBV2 and TRBJ2-5): EPEVTQTPSHQVTQMGQEVILRCVPISNHLYFYWYRQILGQKVEFLVSFYNNEISEKSEIFDDQFSVERPDGSNFTLKIRSTKLEDSAMYFCASSWDKETQYFGPGTRLLVL.